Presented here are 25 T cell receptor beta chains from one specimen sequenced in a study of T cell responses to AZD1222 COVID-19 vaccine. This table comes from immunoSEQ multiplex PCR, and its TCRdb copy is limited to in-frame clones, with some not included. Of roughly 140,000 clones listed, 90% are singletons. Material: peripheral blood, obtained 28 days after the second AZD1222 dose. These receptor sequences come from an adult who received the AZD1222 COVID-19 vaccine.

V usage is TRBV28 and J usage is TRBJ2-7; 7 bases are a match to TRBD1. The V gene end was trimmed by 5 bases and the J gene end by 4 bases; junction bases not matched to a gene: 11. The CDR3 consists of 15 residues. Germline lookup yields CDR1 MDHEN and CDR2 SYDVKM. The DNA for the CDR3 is TGTGCCAGCAGTAATACAGGGGAAGGAAAGTACGAGCAGTACTTC. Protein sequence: CASSNTGEGKYEQYF.

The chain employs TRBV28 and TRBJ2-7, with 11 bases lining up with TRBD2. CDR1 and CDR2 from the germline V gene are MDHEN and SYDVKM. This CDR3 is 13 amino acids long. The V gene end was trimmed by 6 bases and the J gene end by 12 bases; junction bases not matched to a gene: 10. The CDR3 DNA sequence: TGTGCCAGCAGCCCTCCCACTAGCGGGAGCTGGTACTTC. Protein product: CASSPPTSGSWYF.

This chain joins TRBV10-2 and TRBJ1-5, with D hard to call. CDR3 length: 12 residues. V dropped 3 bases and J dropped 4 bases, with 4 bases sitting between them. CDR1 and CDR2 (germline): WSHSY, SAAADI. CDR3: CASSDRNQPQHF. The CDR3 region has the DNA TGCGCCAGCAGTGACCGGAATCAGCCCCAGCATTTT.

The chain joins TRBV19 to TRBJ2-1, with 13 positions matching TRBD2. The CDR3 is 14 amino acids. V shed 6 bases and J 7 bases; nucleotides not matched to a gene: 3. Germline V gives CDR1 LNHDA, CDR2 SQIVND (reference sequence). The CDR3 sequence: CASRRLAGGNEQFF. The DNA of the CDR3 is TGTGCCAGTAGAAGACTAGCGGGGGGAAATGAGCAGTTCTTC.

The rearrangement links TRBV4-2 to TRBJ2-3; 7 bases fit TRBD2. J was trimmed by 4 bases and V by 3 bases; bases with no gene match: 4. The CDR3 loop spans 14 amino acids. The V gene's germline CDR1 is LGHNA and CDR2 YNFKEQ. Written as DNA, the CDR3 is TGTGCCAGCAGCCAGGGGGGGGGAGCAGATACGCAGTATTTT. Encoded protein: CASSQGGGADTQYF.

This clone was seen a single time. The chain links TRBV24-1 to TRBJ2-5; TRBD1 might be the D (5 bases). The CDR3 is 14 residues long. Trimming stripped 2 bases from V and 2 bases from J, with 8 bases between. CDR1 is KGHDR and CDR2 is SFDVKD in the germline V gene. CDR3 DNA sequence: TGTGCCACCAGTGATTCAGGGCCGCAAGAGACCCAGTACTTC. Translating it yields CATSDSGPQETQYF.

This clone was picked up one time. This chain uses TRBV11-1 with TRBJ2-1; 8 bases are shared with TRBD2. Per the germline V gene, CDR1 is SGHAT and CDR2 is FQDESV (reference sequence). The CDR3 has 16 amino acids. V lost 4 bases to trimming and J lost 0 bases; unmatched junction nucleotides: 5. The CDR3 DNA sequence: TGTGCCAGCAGCTCCGACGGGAGGGCCTCCTACAATGAGCAGTTCTTC. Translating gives CASSSDGRASYNEQFF.

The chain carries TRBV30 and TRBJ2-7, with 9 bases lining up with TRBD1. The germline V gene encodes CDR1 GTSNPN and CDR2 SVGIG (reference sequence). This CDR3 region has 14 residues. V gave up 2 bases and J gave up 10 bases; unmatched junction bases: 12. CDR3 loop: CAWSLGTGPFEQYF. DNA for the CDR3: TGTGCCTGGAGTCTCGGGACAGGGCCGTTTGAACAGTACTTC.

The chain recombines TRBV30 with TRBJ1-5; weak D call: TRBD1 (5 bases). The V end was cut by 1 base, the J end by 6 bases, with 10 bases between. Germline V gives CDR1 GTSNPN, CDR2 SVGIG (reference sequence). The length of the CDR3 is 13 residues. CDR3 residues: CAWSAWGVQPQHF. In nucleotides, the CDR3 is TGTGCCTGGAGTGCGTGGGGGGTTCAGCCCCAGCATTTT.

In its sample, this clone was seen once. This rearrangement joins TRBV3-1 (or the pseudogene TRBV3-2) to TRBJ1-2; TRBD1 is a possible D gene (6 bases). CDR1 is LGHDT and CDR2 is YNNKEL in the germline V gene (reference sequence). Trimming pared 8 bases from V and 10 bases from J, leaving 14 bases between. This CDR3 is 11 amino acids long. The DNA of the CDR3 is TGTGCCAGCCGTCAACAGGGACACTACACCTTC. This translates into CASRQQGHYTF.

The CDR3 is CASSLGDSNKGTEAFF. The CDR3 region has the DNA TGCGCCAGCAGCTTGGGTGACAGCAATAAAGGGACTGAAGCTTTCTTT. J is TRBJ1-1 and V is TRBV5-1, with D possibly matching TRBD1 (5 bases). Per the germline V gene, CDR1 is SGHRS and CDR2 is YFSETQ. Trimming cost V 0 bases and J 5 bases, with 17 bases left between them. The CDR3 totals 16 residues.

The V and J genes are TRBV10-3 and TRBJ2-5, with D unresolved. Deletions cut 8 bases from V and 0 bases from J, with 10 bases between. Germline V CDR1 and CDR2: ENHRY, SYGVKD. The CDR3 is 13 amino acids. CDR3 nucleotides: TGTGCCATCCAAGCTGTGAACCAAGAGACCCAGTACTTC. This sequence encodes CAIQAVNQETQYF.

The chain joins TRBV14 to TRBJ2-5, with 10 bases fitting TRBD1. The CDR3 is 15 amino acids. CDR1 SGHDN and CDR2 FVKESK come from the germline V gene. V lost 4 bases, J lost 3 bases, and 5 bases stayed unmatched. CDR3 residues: CASSPGTGAKETQYF. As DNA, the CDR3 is TGTGCCAGCAGCCCAGGGACAGGGGCGAAAGAGACCCAGTACTTC.

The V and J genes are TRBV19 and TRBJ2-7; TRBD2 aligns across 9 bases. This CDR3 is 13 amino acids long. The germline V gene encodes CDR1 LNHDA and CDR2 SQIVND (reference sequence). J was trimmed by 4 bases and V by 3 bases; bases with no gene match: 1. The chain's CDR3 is CASSMTSGYEQYF. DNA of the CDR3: TGTGCCAGTAGTATGACTAGCGGTTACGAGCAGTACTTC.

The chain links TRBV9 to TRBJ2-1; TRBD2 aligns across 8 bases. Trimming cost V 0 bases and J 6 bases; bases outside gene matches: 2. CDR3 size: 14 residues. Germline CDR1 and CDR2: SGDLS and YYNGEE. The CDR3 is CASSVGTSGNEQFF. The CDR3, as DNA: TGTGCCAGCAGCGTAGGAACTAGCGGCAATGAGCAGTTCTTC.

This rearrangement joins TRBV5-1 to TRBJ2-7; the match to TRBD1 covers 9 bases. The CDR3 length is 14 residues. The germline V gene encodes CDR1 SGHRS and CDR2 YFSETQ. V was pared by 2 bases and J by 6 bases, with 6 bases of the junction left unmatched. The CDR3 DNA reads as TGCGCCAGCAGCTTTGGGGACAGGGTCCTCGAGCAGTACTTC. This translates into CASSFGDRVLEQYF. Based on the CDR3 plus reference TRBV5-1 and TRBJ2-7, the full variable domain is KAGVTQTPRYLIKTRGQQVTLSCSPISGHRSVSWYQQTPGQGLQFLFEYFSETQRNKGNFPGRFSGRQFSNSRSEMNVSTLELGDSALYLCASSFGDRVLEQYFGPGTRLTVT.

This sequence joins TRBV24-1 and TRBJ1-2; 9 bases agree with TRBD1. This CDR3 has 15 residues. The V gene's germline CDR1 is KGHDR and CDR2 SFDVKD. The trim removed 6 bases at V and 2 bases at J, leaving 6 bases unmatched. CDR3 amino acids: CATSRTGATNYGYTF. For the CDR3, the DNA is TGTGCCACCAGTAGGACAGGGGCTACGAACTATGGCTACACCTTC.

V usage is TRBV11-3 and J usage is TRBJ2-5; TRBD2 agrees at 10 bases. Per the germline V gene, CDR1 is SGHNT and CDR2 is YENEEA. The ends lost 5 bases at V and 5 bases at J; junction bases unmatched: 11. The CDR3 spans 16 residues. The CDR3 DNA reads TGTGCCAGCAGCGCCAACCCTAGCGGGGGAGGGGAGACCCAGTACTTC. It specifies CASSANPSGGGETQYF.

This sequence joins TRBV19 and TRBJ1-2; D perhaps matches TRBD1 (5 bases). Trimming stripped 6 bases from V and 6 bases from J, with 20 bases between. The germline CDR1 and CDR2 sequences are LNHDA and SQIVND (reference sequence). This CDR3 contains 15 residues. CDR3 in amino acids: CASRSLEYRFDGYTF. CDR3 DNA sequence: TGTGCCAGTAGATCCCTGGAGTACAGGTTCGATGGCTACACCTTC.

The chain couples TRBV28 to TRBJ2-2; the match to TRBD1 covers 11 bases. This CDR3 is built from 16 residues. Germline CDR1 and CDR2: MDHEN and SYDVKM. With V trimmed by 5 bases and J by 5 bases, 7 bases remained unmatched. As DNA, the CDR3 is TGTGCCAGCAGTCCCGCGGGGACAGGGGGTACCGGGGAGCTGTTTTTT. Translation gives CASSPAGTGGTGELFF.

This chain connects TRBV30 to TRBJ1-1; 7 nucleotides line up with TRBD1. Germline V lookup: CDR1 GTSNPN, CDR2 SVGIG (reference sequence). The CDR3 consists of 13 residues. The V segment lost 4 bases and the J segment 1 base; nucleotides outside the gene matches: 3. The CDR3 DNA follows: TGTGCCTGGAACAGGGGCCAGAACACTGAAGCTTTCTTT. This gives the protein CAWNRGQNTEAFF.

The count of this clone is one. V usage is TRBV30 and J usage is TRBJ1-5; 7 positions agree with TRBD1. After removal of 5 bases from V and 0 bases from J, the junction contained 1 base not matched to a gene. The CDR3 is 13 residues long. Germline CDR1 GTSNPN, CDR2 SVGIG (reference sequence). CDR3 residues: CAWGTDSNQPQHF. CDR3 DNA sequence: TGTGCCTGGGGGACAGATAGCAATCAGCCCCAGCATTTT.

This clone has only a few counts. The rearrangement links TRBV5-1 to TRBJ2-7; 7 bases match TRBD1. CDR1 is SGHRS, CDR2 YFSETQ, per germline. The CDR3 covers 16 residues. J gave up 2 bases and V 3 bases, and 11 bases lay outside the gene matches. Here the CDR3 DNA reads TGCGCCAGCAGCTATCTTGGTAGGACAGGACCCTACGAGCAGTACTTC. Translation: CASSYLGRTGPYEQYF. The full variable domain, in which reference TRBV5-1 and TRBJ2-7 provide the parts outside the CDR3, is KAGVTQTPRYLIKTRGQQVTLSCSPISGHRSVSWYQQTPGQGLQFLFEYFSETQRNKGNFPGRFSGRQFSNSRSEMNVSTLELGDSALYLCASSYLGRTGPYEQYFGPGTRLTVT.

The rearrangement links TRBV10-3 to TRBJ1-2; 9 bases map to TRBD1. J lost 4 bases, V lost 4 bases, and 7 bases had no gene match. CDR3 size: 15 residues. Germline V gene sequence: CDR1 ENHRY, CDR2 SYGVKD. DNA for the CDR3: TGTGCCATCAGTGGGACAGGGGCGAGGAGCTATGGCTACACCTTC. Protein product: CAISGTGARSYGYTF.

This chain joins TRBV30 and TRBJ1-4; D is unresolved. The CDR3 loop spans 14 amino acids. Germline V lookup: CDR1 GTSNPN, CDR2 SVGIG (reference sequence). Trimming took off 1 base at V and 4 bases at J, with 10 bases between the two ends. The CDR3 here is CAWSEDGVNEKLFF. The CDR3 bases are TGTGCCTGGAGTGAGGATGGAGTTAATGAAAAACTGTTTTTT.